A single sample gave rise to the 13 T cell receptor beta chains below, sequenced in a study of OX40 agonist ivuxolimab in advanced cancers. Only in-frame clones appear in the TCRdb table, and some are missing; sequencing was by immunoSEQ multiplex PCR. The sample carries tens of thousands of clones, about nine tenths recorded once. The material sequenced was CD4+ or CD8+ T cells sorted from blood, taken in a trial of the OX40 agonist ivuxolimab. The receptors here all came from an adult with an advanced solid tumor such as melanoma, head and neck, liver or kidney cancer.

J is TRBJ2-1 and V is TRBV11-2; no firm D call. Germline V gene data show CDR1 as SGHAT and CDR2 as FQNNGV. V was pared by 5 bases and J by 6 bases, with 8 bases between. The CDR3 runs 12 residues. For the CDR3, the DNA is TGTGCCAGCAGCCGGTCGGGCAATGAGCAGTTCTTC. Translated: CASSRSGNEQFF.

The chain employs TRBV27 and TRBJ2-7; 10 bases align to TRBD2. CDR1 is MNHEY and CDR2 is SMNVEV in the germline V gene (reference sequence). CDR3 length: 16 amino acids. J lost 4 bases, V lost 3 bases, and 9 bases had no gene match. The CDR3 loop reads CASSLTASGRRYEQYF. CDR3 nucleotide sequence: TGTGCCAGCAGTTTGACCGCTAGCGGGAGAAGGTACGAGCAGTACTTC.

The sample holds a few counts of this clone. The CDR3 region has the DNA TGCAGCGTTGACCCAGGGGAGGTTGGCTACACCTTC. As protein: CSVDPGEVGYTF. The chain uses TRBV29-1 and TRBJ1-2, with D perhaps TRBD1 (6 bases). Germline CDR1 SQVTM, CDR2 ANQGSEA. The V and J ends lost 3 bases and 7 bases respectively, with 12 bases between them. The CDR3 extends over 12 amino acids.

The chain couples TRBV6-5 to TRBJ2-1; 11 nucleotides agree with TRBD2. CDR1 MNHEY and CDR2 SVGAGI come from the germline V gene. This CDR3 contains 14 residues. Trimming removed 9 bases from V and 2 bases from J; junction bases left unmatched: 3. CDR3 DNA sequence: TGTGCCAGTACTAGCGGGAGAGCCTACAATGAGCAGTTCTTC. Translation: CASTSGRAYNEQFF.

The V call is TRBV27, the J call TRBJ2-5; 10 bases are shared with TRBD2. The CDR3 covers 16 residues. V was pared by 6 bases and J by 5 bases, with 12 bases of the junction left unmatched. CDR1 is MNHEY and CDR2 is SMNVEV in the germline V gene (reference sequence). The DNA of the CDR3 is TGTGCCAGCAGCCTTGGGCTAGCGGGAGCCGGTGAGACCCAGTACTTC. Its protein is CASSLGLAGAGETQYF.

Notes on this clone: Other nucleotide sequences from this sample produce the same CDR3. J is TRBJ2-6 and V is TRBV6-4; 11 nucleotides line up with TRBD1. Germline trimming cut 6 bases from V and 0 bases from J; bases unmatched to any gene: 1. The CDR3 length is 16 residues. Germline V gives CDR1 MRHNA, CDR2 SNTAGT. For the CDR3, the DNA is TGTGCCAGCAGCGGGACAGGGGGCTCTGGGGCCAACGTCCTGACTTTC. Amino acids: CASSGTGGSGANVLTF.

This clone has a single count. V gene TRBV5-6 combines with J gene TRBJ2-7, with 7 bases fitting TRBD2. CDR1 SGHDT and CDR2 YYEEEE come from the germline V gene. J gave up 4 bases and V 2 bases, and 3 bases lay outside the gene matches. The CDR3 length is 13 residues. The CDR3, as DNA: TGTGCCAGCAGCTTCGGACTAGATTACGAGCAGTACTTC. Residues: CASSFGLDYEQYF.

The V call is TRBV27, the J call TRBJ1-1; D is uncertain. V lost 3 bases to trimming and J lost 2 bases, with 7 bases between them. Germline V gene lookup returns CDR1 MNHEY and CDR2 SMNVEV (reference sequence). The CDR3 totals 13 residues. Here the CDR3 DNA reads TGTGCCAGCAGTTTCAGAGAAAACACTGAAGCTTTCTTT. This encodes CASSFRENTEAFF.

This sequence joins TRBV11-2 and TRBJ2-3; D is possibly TRBD1 or TRBD2 (5 bases each). The CDR3 has 16 amino acids. Germline assignment: CDR1 SGHAT and CDR2 FQNNGV. V shed 5 bases and J shed 4 bases, with 19 bases lying between them. The CDR3 DNA follows: TGTGCCAGCAGCCCCTTCGGACGTATGGGGGCAGATACGCAGTATTTT. This translates into CASSPFGRMGADTQYF.

In nucleotides, the CDR3 is TGTGCCAGCAGCTCGGCGAAACCGAAAGGGACAGGGGAAGCCTACGAGCAGTACTTC. The encoded protein is CASSSAKPKGTGEAYEQYF. This sequence joins TRBV11-3 and TRBJ2-7, with TRBD1 matching 10 bases. CDR1 and CDR2 (germline): SGHNT, YENEEA. The length of the CDR3 is 19 residues. The V gene end was trimmed by 4 bases and the J gene end by 2 bases; junction bases not matched to a gene: 17. The complete variable domain, with remaining parts taken from reference TRBV11-3 and TRBJ2-7, reads EAGVVQSPRYKIIEKKQPVAFWCNPISGHNTLYWYLQNLGQGPELLIRYENEEAVDDSQLPKDRFSAERLKGVDSTLKIQPAELGDSAVYLCASSSAKPKGTGEAYEQYFGPGTRLTVT.

This clone appeared a few times. The gene calls are TRBV6-5 and TRBJ2-7; D may correspond to TRBD1 or TRBD2 (5 bases each). Trimming left V 2 bases short and J 3 bases short, with 8 bases between. The CDR3 contains 13 residues. Germline values: CDR1 MNHEY, CDR2 SVGAGI. The CDR3 is CASSYGAGYEQYF. The CDR3 DNA reads TGTGCCAGCAGTTACGGGGCGGGCTACGAGCAGTACTTC.

The chain recombines TRBV27 with TRBJ1-5, with unresolved D. CDR1 is MNHEY, CDR2 SMNVEV, per germline (reference sequence). Trimming pared 2 bases from V and 3 bases from J, leaving 8 bases between. The CDR3 is 14 residues long. The chain's CDR3 is CASSLKGFNQPQHF. In DNA, the CDR3 is TGTGCCAGCAGTTTAAAGGGATTCAATCAGCCCCAGCATTTT.

The CDR3 sequence is CASSLSAGTSGSFRSYNEQFF. CDR3 DNA: TGTGCCAGCAGCTTATCAGCCGGGACTAGCGGGAGTTTCAGATCCTACAATGAGCAGTTCTTC. The chain uses TRBV13 and TRBJ2-1, with 14 bases lining up with TRBD2. V trimming: 2 bases; J trimming: 1 base; junction bases outside the gene matches: 13. The CDR3 contains 21 residues. Looked up from germline, CDR1 is PRHDT and CDR2 is FYEKMQ (reference sequence).